These 27 T cell receptor beta chains came from one sample sequenced in a study of Graves' ophthalmopathy and Graves' hyperthyroidism. The study amplified TCR beta CDR3 regions using RNA transcripts. Second-round multiplex PCR came after a first-round RT-PCR that employed HTBI primers. TCRdb independently ran MiXCR on the multiplex PCR reads; one entry per CDR3 protein. The table has about 160,000 distinct CDR3 sequences, around 40% seen once; the top ten hold 8% to 9%. The sample was peripheral blood. Receptors were obtained from a man younger than 45 with Graves' ophthalmopathy.

The chain carries TRBV6-1 and TRBJ2-5, with D perhaps matching TRBD1 (6 bases). This CDR3 has 13 amino acids. Germline V gene sequence: CDR1 MNHNS, CDR2 SASEGT. Trimming shortened V by 7 bases and J by 5 bases, and 14 bases separated the two germline ends. CDR3 in DNA: TGTGCCAGCAACGAGTTAAGGGGGGAGACCCAGTACTTC. Translating it yields CASNELRGETQYF.

This chain's CDR3 is CASSTTTGAFSYEQYF. The CDR3, as DNA: TGTGCCAGCAGTACCACGACAGGGGCTTTTTCCTACGAGCAGTACTTC. This rearrangement joins TRBV6-1 to TRBJ2-7; 8 bases agree with TRBD1. The germline gives CDR1 MNHNS, CDR2 SASEGT. CDR3 length: 16 residues. The V gene end was trimmed by 5 bases and the J gene end by 1 base; junction bases not matched to a gene: 10.

This clonotype was found many times. The chain carries TRBV6-5 and TRBJ1-1; TRBD1 aligns across 7 bases. After removal of 5 bases from V and 5 bases from J, the junction contained 8 bases not matched to a gene. CDR3 length: 14 amino acids. CDR1 and CDR2 from the germline V gene are MNHEY and SVGAGI. CDR3 residues: CASSRPGGGTEAFF. CDR3 DNA: TGTGCCAGCAGTCGTCCAGGGGGAGGAACTGAAGCTTTCTTT.

The rearrangement joins TRBV6-2 or TRBV6-3 to TRBJ1-2; tentative D call: TRBD1 (5 bases). CDR1 is MNHEY, CDR2 SVGEGT, per germline. Trimming stripped 5 bases from V and 0 bases from J, with 13 bases between. This CDR3 contains 15 residues. CDR3 bases: TGTGCCAGCAGTAGCGCGGGACGGCCTAACTATGGCTACACCTTC. It codes for CASSSAGRPNYGYTF.

This chain joins TRBV24-1 and TRBJ2-2; 11 bases map to TRBD1. CDR1 is KGHDR, CDR2 SFDVKD, per germline. V shed 1 base and J 3 bases; nucleotides not matched to a gene: 9. The CDR3 is 19 amino acids. DNA for the CDR3: TGTGCCACCAGTGATTTAAGTCCTGGACAGGGGGCCTACACCGGGGAGCTGTTTTTT. Translated: CATSDLSPGQGAYTGELFF.

The V call is TRBV6-2 or TRBV6-3, the J call TRBJ1-2; possibly TRBD1 for D (6 bases). The CDR3 is 13 residues long. Germline assignment: CDR1 MNHEY and CDR2 SVGEGT. The V and J ends lost 5 bases and 4 bases respectively, with 11 bases between them. CDR3 DNA sequence: TGTGCCAGCAGTGACGGACAGCCCTATGGCTACACCTTC. Amino acids: CASSDGQPYGYTF.

This clonotype was counted many times. CDR3 sequence: CASSSNSPLTTYEQYF. As DNA, the CDR3 is TGTGCCAGCAGCTCTAACTCCCCCCTGACGACCTACGAGCAGTACTTC. The chain employs TRBV11-2 and TRBJ2-7; D call uncertain. Germline V gives CDR1 SGHAT, CDR2 FQNNGV. The V gene lost 4 bases and the J gene lost 2 bases, with 18 bases spanning the gap. The CDR3 is 16 residues long.

The chain links TRBV6-1 to TRBJ2-7, with a tentative D call TRBD2 (5 bases). Trimming removed 6 bases from V and 3 bases from J, with 18 bases in between. Germline CDR1 is MNHNS and CDR2 is SASEGT. This CDR3 region has 15 residues. CDR3 residues: CASRNIRTGYYEQYF. CDR3 coding DNA: TGTGCCAGCAGGAACATTCGGACGGGATACTACGAGCAGTACTTC.

J is TRBJ1-2 and V is TRBV6-2 or TRBV6-3; no reliable D call. CDR3 length: 18 amino acids. Germline V gene sequence: CDR1 MNHEY, CDR2 SVGEGT. V lost 0 bases and J lost 2, with 19 bases in between. Here the CDR3 reads CASSYSYHGLNGNYGYTF. DNA for the CDR3: TGTGCCAGCAGTTACTCTTATCACGGTCTCAACGGGAACTATGGCTACACCTTC.

The sample holds many counts of this clonotype. The chain couples TRBV9 to TRBJ2-7; D gene uncertain. Germline loops: CDR1 SGDLS, CDR2 YYNGEE. This CDR3 region has 14 residues. Deletions cut 0 bases from V and 4 bases from J, with 11 bases between. The CDR3 is CASSVAPDVYEQYF. CDR3 nucleotide sequence: TGTGCCAGCAGCGTAGCTCCAGACGTTTACGAGCAGTACTTC.

This rearrangement joins TRBV6-2 or TRBV6-3 to TRBJ2-7; 13 bases map to TRBD2. After removal of 8 bases from V and 6 bases from J, the junction contained 13 bases not matched to a gene. The germline V gene encodes CDR1 MNHEY and CDR2 SVGEGT. CDR3 length: 16 residues. Here the CDR3 reads CASGTSGNGALGEQYF. The CDR3 DNA reads as TGTGCCAGCGGGACTAGCGGGAATGGGGCACTCGGCGAGCAGTACTTC.

The gene calls are TRBV5-1 and TRBJ2-7; maybe TRBD1 (6 bases). V was shortened by 0 bases and J by 1 base, with 11 bases between the two germline ends. This CDR3 is built from 15 residues. Germline lookup yields CDR1 SGHRS and CDR2 YFSETQ. CDR3 DNA sequence: TGCGCCAGCAGCTTGGGGACAGCTATATCCTACGAGCAGTACTTC. This codes for CASSLGTAISYEQYF.

This clonotype was counted many times. The chain employs TRBV12-3 or TRBV12-4 and TRBJ2-2; D not resolved. Trimming shortened V by 3 bases and J by 1 base, and 6 bases separated the two germline ends. There are 14 residues in the CDR3. For the CDR3, the DNA is TGTGCCAGCAGTTTGTCCCAGAACACCGGGGAGCTGTTTTTT. Its protein product is CASSLSQNTGELFF.

This clonotype was detected only once. The genes are TRBV20-1 and TRBJ2-5; weak D call: TRBD2 (6 bases). Germline-derived CDR1 and CDR2 are DFQATT and SNEGSKA (reference sequence). The CDR3 consists of 13 residues. The germline V and J ends were trimmed by 1 base and 2 bases, with 8 bases remaining between them. Here the CDR3 DNA reads TGCAGTGCTAGAGTTAGCGGTCAAGAGACCCAGTACTTC. Translated: CSARVSGQETQYF.

This CDR3 reads CASSLGASQETQYF. DNA of the CDR3: TGTGCCAGCAGTTTAGGCGCGTCTCAAGAGACCCAGTACTTC. The V gene is TRBV12-3 or TRBV12-4, the J gene TRBJ2-5, with D unresolved. V was pared by 1 base and J by 2 bases, with 8 bases between. This CDR3 is built from 14 residues.

This clonotype was counted many times. The rearrangement joins TRBV6-2 or TRBV6-3 to TRBJ2-7; 8 nucleotides match TRBD1. CDR3 length: 14 amino acids. V shed 5 bases and J 4 bases; nucleotides not matched to a gene: 7. Germline values: CDR1 MNHEY, CDR2 SVGEGT. The chain's CDR3 is CASSLQGAAYEQYF. The CDR3 nucleotides read TGTGCCAGCAGTCTTCAGGGGGCGGCATACGAGCAGTACTTC.

V and J are TRBV29-1 and TRBJ1-3; D not resolved. CDR1 is SQVTM and CDR2 is ANQGSEA in the germline V gene. The CDR3 spans 11 residues. The V end lost 4 bases, the J end lost 0 bases, and 1 base lay between the germline ends. The DNA for the CDR3 is TGCAGCGTTGGCTCTGGAAACACCATATATTTT. The encoded protein is CSVGSGNTIYF.

This clonotype was recorded many times. The chain employs TRBV19 and TRBJ2-7; possibly TRBD1 for D (5 bases). Germline CDR1 LNHDA, CDR2 SQIVND (reference sequence). V was shortened by 3 bases and J by 5 bases, with 14 bases between the two germline ends. The CDR3 has 14 amino acids. CDR3 sequence reads: CASSIVAGIHEQYF. The CDR3 nucleotides are TGTGCCAGTAGTATCGTCGCAGGGATCCACGAGCAGTACTTC.

The rearrangement joins TRBV9 to TRBJ1-1; no clear D gene. Germline values: CDR1 SGDLS, CDR2 YYNGEE. CDR3 length equals 15 residues. V was pared by 0 bases and J by 0 bases, with 9 bases between. The CDR3 DNA is TGTGCCAGCAGCGTAGGTGGCAGGTTGAACACTGAAGCTTTCTTT. Protein product: CASSVGGRLNTEAFF.

The chain carries TRBV7-8 and TRBJ2-5, with TRBD1 as a possible D gene (5 bases). Germline lookup yields CDR1 SGHVS and CDR2 FQNEAQ. The CDR3 runs 12 residues. Trimming removed 5 bases from V and 12 bases from J, with 16 bases in between. CDR3 region: CASSPSRSREYF. CDR3 in DNA: TGTGCCAGCAGCCCCTCCAGGAGCAGGGAGTACTTC.

This clonotype was seen at least ten times. The chain carries TRBV5-1 and TRBJ1-2; the match to TRBD1 covers 12 bases. After removal of 4 bases from V and 3 bases from J, the junction contained 4 bases not matched to a gene. The CDR3 runs 15 residues. Germline V gene sequence: CDR1 SGHRS, CDR2 YFSETQ. This CDR3 reads CASSRDRGRDYGYTF. CDR3 nucleotides: TGCGCCAGCAGCCGGGACAGGGGGCGCGACTATGGCTACACCTTC. The entire variable domain, with the rest obtained from reference TRBV5-1 and TRBJ1-2, is as follows: KAGVTQTPRYLIKTRGQQVTLSCSPISGHRSVSWYQQTPGQGLQFLFEYFSETQRNKGNFPGRFSGRQFSNSRSEMNVSTLELGDSALYLCASSRDRGRDYGYTFGSGTRLTVV.

This clonotype was recorded once. The V and J genes are TRBV6-1 and TRBJ2-7; D is perhaps TRBD2 (6 bases). V was trimmed by 11 bases and J by 6 bases, leaving 17 bases between them. Germline V gene data show CDR1 as MNHNS and CDR2 as SASEGT. The CDR3 spans 12 residues. This CDR3 is CAGGQGSREQYF. CDR3 sequence (DNA): TGTGCCGGAGGGCAGGGAAGTCGCGAGCAGTACTTC.

This clonotype was observed a few times. V gene TRBV27 combines with J gene TRBJ2-2, with TRBD2 identical over 8 bases. The CDR3 covers 14 residues. V lost 5 bases, J lost 5 bases, and 4 bases stayed unmatched. Germline CDR1 MNHEY, CDR2 SMNVEV (reference sequence). CDR3 nucleotides: TGTGCCAGCAGTCCCCCTAGCGGGACCGGGGAGCTGTTTTTT. Protein product: CASSPPSGTGELFF.

CDR3 sequence: CASSYGLAGLYSTQYF. As DNA, the CDR3 is TGTGCCAGCAGTTACGGGCTAGCGGGACTCTACTCGACCCAGTACTTC. The genes are TRBV6-2 or TRBV6-3 and TRBJ2-5; 9 bases agree with TRBD2. The V gene's germline CDR1 is MNHEY and CDR2 SVGEGT. The CDR3 covers 16 residues. V dropped 2 bases and J dropped 7; count of bases not matched to a gene: 11.

This clonotype showed up many times. The chain links TRBV20-1 to TRBJ1-5; D may be TRBD1 (5 bases). Germline CDR1 reads DFQATT; CDR2 reads SNEGSKA (reference sequence). V lost 2 bases and J 4 bases, leaving 15 bases between the germline ends. The CDR3 extends over 15 amino acids. The CDR3: CSARSGEGLNQPQHF. The CDR3 region has the DNA TGCAGTGCTAGATCCGGGGAGGGGTTGAATCAGCCCCAGCATTTT.

The chain employs TRBV7-2 and TRBJ2-2; 7 nucleotides match TRBD1. The junction had 8 bases not matched to a gene; V was cut back by 7 bases and J by 3 bases. Germline assignment: CDR1 SGHTA and CDR2 FQGNSA. The CDR3 length is 15 residues. The CDR3 is CASTRDSPDTGELFF. DNA of the CDR3: TGTGCCAGCACCAGGGACAGTCCGGACACCGGGGAGCTGTTTTTT.

V usage is TRBV7-2 and J usage is TRBJ2-7; D is possibly TRBD1 (6 bases). The CDR3 consists of 13 residues. Germline lookup yields CDR1 SGHTA and CDR2 FQGNSA. V gave up 2 bases and J gave up 6 bases, with 11 bases separating them. This CDR3 is CASSLHRAAEQYF. Written as DNA, the CDR3 is TGTGCCAGCAGCTTACACAGGGCTGCCGAGCAGTACTTC.